This T cell receptor (beta chain) emerged from a study of human T cells and chemical hapten exposure. This clonotype was detected ten times or more. TCRdb used MiXCR to reprocess the RACE reads, holding one entry per CDR3 protein. The sample has tens of thousands of distinct CDR3 sequences, about 9% seen once. This CDR3 has 15 residues. The germline CDR1 and CDR2 sequences are SGHTA and FQGNSA. The V and J ends lost 5 bases and 5 bases respectively, with 15 bases between them. Sample time point: patch test 1, 2 weeks after DPC sensitization. Treatment of the sample: therapeutic diphenylcyclopropenone sensitization with weekly scalp DPC.

The chain is built from TRBV7-2 and TRBJ2-2; no clear D. This receptor was obtained from a woman aged 40 to 50 with alopecia areata. Some clones in this sample may be carry-over from other donors' samples. Sequenced material: whole blood, taken in connection with sensitization to the hapten diphenylcyclopropenone (DPC). The CDR3 DNA is TGTGCCAGCAGCCCCAACTCGCCCCGGACCGGGGAGCTGTTTTTT. It codes for CASSPNSPRTGELFF.